This T cell receptor beta chain was identified during a study of regulatory T cells in long-lasting Graves disease. The CDR3 consists of 17 residues. V was cut by 5 bases and J by 5 bases, with 23 bases left in between. This sample's time point: persistent/refractory GD, antithyroid drugs over 5 years with positive TRAb. PBMC-derived RNA was used for the TCR library. This clonotype was recorded a few times. Library construction for TCR beta used iRepertoire HTBI primers and Arm-PCR of CDR3 regions. TCRdb ran MiXCR on the multiplex PCR reads and lists one entry per CDR3 protein. The sample records about 400,000 distinct CDR3 sequences, about 20% being singletons.

This chain joins TRBV12-3 or TRBV12-4 and TRBJ2-3; tentatively, D is TRBD2 (6 bases). The clonotype comes from a female donor with Graves disease. The specimen comprised peripheral blood mononuclear cells (PBMCs), sampled when the disease was refractory, from a patient treated with antithyroid drugs. The CDR3 spells CASSEGLDYPGGDTQYF. CDR3 in DNA: TGTGCCAGCAGTGAGGGGTTGGACTACCCCGGGGGAGATACGCAGTATTTT.